These 30 T cell receptor beta chains share one sample of origin, sequenced in a study of cytomegalovirus exposure and HLA in healthy donors. The study ran its PCR with 60 Vbeta and 13 Jbeta primers. The table came from immunoSEQ multiplex PCR; TCRdb's copy has only in-frame clones and leaves some out. The table lists 150,000 to 200,000 clones, around 78% of them singletons. The sequenced material came from PBMCs. All receptors come from a woman between 35 and 50 years old in good health and CMV-seronegative.

This clone was counted a single time. The gene calls are TRBV29-1 and TRBJ1-1; 7 bases align to TRBD1. The germline CDR1 and CDR2 sequences are SQVTM and ANQGSEA. V lost 6 bases, J lost 0 bases, and 13 bases stayed unmatched. The CDR3 consists of 16 residues. CDR3 in amino acids: CSVRGTEPNMNTEAFF. CDR3 nucleotide sequence: TGCAGCGTCAGAGGGACAGAACCAAATATGAACACTGAAGCTTTCTTT.

This clone was seen a handful of times. The V call is TRBV7-9, the J call TRBJ1-5, with 8 bases matching TRBD1. CDR1 and CDR2 from the germline V gene are SEHNR and FQNEAQ (reference sequence). The trim removed 3 bases at V and 5 bases at J, leaving 9 bases unmatched. CDR3 length: 16 amino acids. The CDR3 DNA sequence: TGTGCCAGCAGCTTCAACCCGACAGGGGCCGATCAGCCCCAGCATTTT. Protein sequence: CASSFNPTGADQPQHF.

This rearrangement joins TRBV29-1 to TRBJ2-7, with 7 nucleotides matching TRBD2. Unmatched junction bases numbered 17, after V lost 6 bases and J lost 3 bases. The CDR3 is made up of 16 amino acids. The germline V gene has CDR1 SQVTM and CDR2 ANQGSEA. CDR3 bases: TGCAGCGTCCGGGGGGACGGTAGCGGTACCGGCTACGAGCAGTACTTC. It translates to CSVRGDGSGTGYEQYF.

The chain combines TRBV2 with TRBJ1-3; D is possibly TRBD1 (5 bases). Germline V gene sequence: CDR1 SNHLY, CDR2 FYNNEI. The CDR3 covers 14 residues. Trimming pared 6 bases from V and 3 bases from J, leaving 12 bases between. The chain's CDR3 is CASRQGEGGNTIYF. The CDR3 coding sequence is TGTGCCAGCAGGCAAGGGGAAGGTGGAAACACCATATATTTT.

The rearrangement links TRBV11-3 to TRBJ2-2, with 8 nucleotides matching TRBD2. This CDR3 contains 17 residues. CDR1 and CDR2 (germline): SGHNT, YENEEA. J gave up 0 bases and V 5 bases, and 8 bases lay outside the gene matches. The CDR3 DNA follows: TGTGCCAGCAGCCCCTCGACTAGCGTCGCGAACACCGGGGAGCTGTTTTTT. Translated, it gives CASSPSTSVANTGELFF.

The chain is built from TRBV9 and TRBJ2-3; TRBD2 matches at 15 bases. In germline, CDR1 is SGDLS, CDR2 YYNGEE. V lost 3 bases to trimming and J lost 6 bases; unmatched junction nucleotides: 14. CDR3 length equals 19 residues. The CDR3 loop is CASSAEGLAGGLTADTQYF. DNA for the CDR3: TGTGCCAGCAGCGCCGAGGGACTAGCGGGAGGCCTTACCGCGGATACGCAGTATTTT.

This chain uses TRBV15 with TRBJ2-7; TRBD1 matches 7 bases. Germline V gene data show CDR1 as LNHNV and CDR2 as YYDKDF (reference sequence). The CDR3 runs 14 residues. The V gene end was trimmed by 4 bases and the J gene end by 3 bases; junction bases not matched to a gene: 6. In DNA, the CDR3 is TGTGCCACCAGCAACGACAGGGTAAGCTACGAGCAGTACTTC. Translation gives CATSNDRVSYEQYF. Combining the CDR3 with reference TRBV15 and TRBJ2-7 gives the whole variable domain DAMVIQNPRYQVTQFGKPVTLSCSQTLNHNVMYWYQQKSSQAPKLLFHYYDKDFNNEADTPDNFQSRRPNTSFCFLDIRSPGLGDTAMYLCATSNDRVSYEQYFGPGTRLTVT.

This clone has a handful of counts. This chain uses TRBV2 with TRBJ2-7; 9 bases align to TRBD1. The ends lost 6 bases at V and 5 bases at J; junction bases unmatched: 2. This CDR3 is built from 12 residues. Germline V gives CDR1 SNHLY, CDR2 FYNNEI. CDR3 nucleotides: TGTGCCAGCAGCGGGACAGGGCACGAGCAGTACTTC. Amino acids: CASSGTGHEQYF.

The J gene is TRBJ2-1, the V gene TRBV19; TRBD2 agrees at 15 bases. The CDR3 spans 15 residues. In germline, CDR1 is LNHDA, CDR2 SQIVND (reference sequence). The J segment lost 7 bases and the V segment lost 3 bases, leaving 1 base of the junction unmatched. The CDR3 sequence is CASSMGTSGRNEQFF. CDR3 nucleotide sequence: TGTGCCAGTAGTATGGGGACTAGCGGGAGGAATGAGCAGTTCTTC.

The rearrangement uses TRBV30 and TRBJ1-5, with 9 bases aligning to TRBD1. From germline, CDR1 is GTSNPN and CDR2 SVGIG (reference sequence). This CDR3 spans 15 amino acids. After removal of 2 bases from V and 7 bases from J, the junction contained 9 bases not matched to a gene. The CDR3 sequence: CAWSSGQGNRQPQHF. Written as DNA, the CDR3 is TGTGCCTGGAGTTCGGGACAGGGTAATAGACAGCCCCAGCATTTT.

The chain links TRBV4-2 to TRBJ2-1, with a weak D call TRBD1 (7 bases). V was cut by 2 bases and J by 5 bases, with 16 bases left in between. The CDR3 spans 16 residues. Germline CDR1 and CDR2: LGHNA and YNFKEQ. The CDR3 nucleotides read TGTGCCAGCAGCCAACCGACAGGGTGGAGGGACAATGAGCAGTTCTTC. It is translated as CASSQPTGWRDNEQFF.

Note on this clone: The DNA is left out, because the CDR3 cannot be placed on it with certainty; the CDR3 is given as TCRdb lists it. The chain couples TRBV7-9 to TRBJ1-2; the D call TRBD1 from the table was never checked on the DNA. Counting both end residues, the CDR3 totals 16 amino acids. Germline CDR1 SEHNR, CDR2 FQNEAQ (reference sequence). This CDR3 is CASSRVPFGQGALNTF.

J is TRBJ2-2 and V is TRBV11-3; weak D call: TRBD1 (6 bases). Per the germline V gene, CDR1 is SGHNT and CDR2 is YENEEA. The germline V and J ends were trimmed by 2 bases and 4 bases, with 14 bases remaining between them. This CDR3 is built from 16 residues. CDR3 in DNA: TGTGCCAGCAGCTTATCGGACAGAAGGCGCACCGGGGAGCTGTTTTTT. This sequence encodes CASSLSDRRRTGELFF.

V usage is TRBV28 and J usage is TRBJ1-2; D ambiguous. CDR3 length: 13 residues. Germline lookup yields CDR1 MDHEN and CDR2 SYDVKM. Between the trimmed V and J ends, which lost 7 bases and 4 bases, there was a span of 13 bases. CDR3 sequence reads: CASKRGLSYGYTF. The CDR3 nucleotides are TGTGCCAGCAAGAGAGGTCTAAGCTATGGCTACACCTTC.

This chain joins TRBV6-5 and TRBJ2-5, with 8 bases identical to TRBD1. J gave up 2 bases and V 3 bases, and 8 bases lay outside the gene matches. Germline CDR1 reads MNHEY; CDR2 reads SVGAGI. The CDR3 has 16 residues. CDR3 loop: CASSYAGGARQETQYF. CDR3 DNA sequence: TGTGCCAGCAGTTATGCAGGGGGCGCGAGGCAAGAGACCCAGTACTTC.

This clone was recorded once. This chain uses TRBV6-1 with TRBJ2-3, with TRBD2 as a possible D gene (6 bases). Germline CDR1 MNHNS, CDR2 SASEGT. V gave up 3 bases and J gave up 5 bases, with 9 bases separating them. This CDR3 region has 13 residues. DNA for the CDR3: TGTGCCAGCAGTGAGACTAGTGTAGATACGCAGTATTTT. It translates to CASSETSVDTQYF.

In its sample, this clone was seen once. The chain joins TRBV5-6 to TRBJ1-5, with D possibly TRBD1 on 6 matching bases. Deletions cut 4 bases from V and 3 bases from J, with 14 bases between. The CDR3 loop spans 15 amino acids. Germline values: CDR1 SGHDT, CDR2 YYEEEE. CDR3 sequence (DNA): TGTGCCAGCAGCGGCACCGGGACAATCAATCAGCCCCAGCATTTT. This sequence encodes CASSGTGTINQPQHF.

This chain connects TRBV28 to TRBJ2-7; possible D gene TRBD1, 6 bases. The CDR3 is 14 residues long. V lost 2 bases and J lost 3, with 11 bases in between. The germline V gene encodes CDR1 MDHEN and CDR2 SYDVKM. CDR3 in amino acids: CASSLGPQGYEQYF. CDR3 DNA: TGTGCCAGCAGTTTAGGCCCACAGGGCTACGAGCAGTACTTC.

J is TRBJ2-1 and V is TRBV28; maybe TRBD2 (6 bases). V lost 5 bases and J lost 8, with 16 bases in between. Germline V gene lookup returns CDR1 MDHEN and CDR2 SYDVKM. The CDR3 loop spans 14 amino acids. The CDR3 is CASSTLVTGDEQFF. CDR3 nucleotides: TGTGCCAGCAGTACCCTCGTGACGGGGGATGAGCAGTTCTTC.

The chain carries TRBV6-1 and TRBJ2-3; a weak D match, TRBD1 (6 bases). This CDR3 region has 15 residues. The V gene's germline CDR1 is MNHNS and CDR2 SASEGT. Trimming removed 11 bases at V and 4 bases at J, with 22 bases between. The CDR3 DNA is TGTGCCTTACTCGGCGGCAGGGGCAAGGCAGATACGCAGTATTTT. It codes for CALLGGRGKADTQYF.

This CDR3 reads CASSDNPGQGNSPLHF. Written as DNA, the CDR3 is TGTGCCAGCAGTGACAATCCGGGACAGGGGAATTCACCCCTCCACTTT. The rearrangement links TRBV6-1 to TRBJ1-6; 10 nucleotides match TRBD1. Germline values: CDR1 MNHNS, CDR2 SASEGT. The length of the CDR3 is 16 residues. V lost 3 bases, J lost 7 bases, and 6 bases stayed unmatched.

The V call is TRBV19, the J call TRBJ2-5; no clear D. Germline V CDR1 and CDR2: LNHDA, SQIVND (reference sequence). V shed 5 bases and J shed 2 bases, with 6 bases lying between them. This CDR3 is 12 amino acids long. The CDR3 sequence: CASSVSQETQYF. CDR3 bases: TGTGCCAGTAGTGTCAGTCAAGAGACCCAGTACTTC.

Only a few counts were recorded for this clone. This CDR3 is CASSQEEFQGNQPQHF. In nucleotides, the CDR3 is TGCGCCAGCAGCCAAGAGGAATTCCAGGGCAATCAGCCCCAGCATTTT. The chain is built from TRBV4-1 and TRBJ1-5; D is unclear. The V gene lost 0 bases and the J gene lost 2 bases, with 11 bases spanning the gap. Germline assignment: CDR1 MGHRA and CDR2 YSYEKL. There are 16 residues in the CDR3.

The J gene is TRBJ1-1, the V gene TRBV28; D may be TRBD1 (6 bases). Trimming stripped 2 bases from V and 4 bases from J, with 11 bases between. The CDR3 contains 14 residues. The germline V gene encodes CDR1 MDHEN and CDR2 SYDVKM. DNA for the CDR3: TGTGCCAGCAGTTTAATGGGAGGGGGCACTGAAGCTTTCTTT. Translation gives CASSLMGGGTEAFF. The variable domain in full, completed from reference TRBV28 and TRBJ1-1, reads DVKVTQSSRYLVKRTGEKVFLECVQDMDHENMFWYRQDPGLGLRLIYFSYDVKMKEKGDIPEGYSVSREKKERFSLILESASTNQTSMYLCASSLMGGGTEAFFGQGTRLTVV.

The gene calls are TRBV14 and TRBJ2-1; D unresolved. Germline V gives CDR1 SGHDN, CDR2 FVKESK. CDR3 length: 16 amino acids. The germline V and J ends were trimmed by 4 bases and 0 bases, with 13 bases remaining between them. CDR3 in DNA: TGTGCCAGCAGCCCCCCTCCCCTTAGCTCCTACAATGAGCAGTTCTTC. This encodes CASSPPPLSSYNEQFF.

The rearrangement joins TRBV19 to TRBJ1-1, with 8 bases matching TRBD1. The germline gives CDR1 LNHDA, CDR2 SQIVND (reference sequence). With 3 bases clipped from V and 6 bases from J, the junction kept 18 bases outside the gene matches. The CDR3 loop spans 18 amino acids. The CDR3 spells CASSIPGQGASYRAEAFF. The CDR3 bases are TGTGCCAGTAGTATTCCCGGACAGGGAGCCTCTTATAGGGCTGAAGCTTTCTTT.

The rearrangement joins TRBV6-5 to TRBJ1-1; D gene uncertain. Between the trimmed V and J ends, which lost 7 bases and 4 bases, there was a span of 19 bases. The CDR3 is 15 amino acids. Per germline, CDR1 MNHEY and CDR2 SVGAGI. The DNA for the CDR3 is TGTGCCAGCATTCCACCTGGGAGACCGGGCACTGAAGCTTTCTTT. This sequence encodes CASIPPGRPGTEAFF.

Of note for this clone: The junction does not match germline at one end; this may be a read error. This chain joins TRBV28 and TRBJ2-7, with 8 bases matching TRBD1. The CDR3 spans 14 residues. The V gene's germline CDR1 is MDHEN and CDR2 SYDVKM. CDR3 bases: TGTGCCAGCAGTTTAGGACAGGGCGCTGGCGAGCAGGACTTC. Its protein product is CASSLGQGAGEQDF.

The CDR3 nucleotides are TGTGCCAGCAGTCCGGGACAAGGGTGGCTGCAGTTCTTC. This gives the protein CASSPGQGWLQFF. The rearrangement joins TRBV28 to TRBJ2-1, with a weak D call TRBD1 (6 bases). The CDR3 totals 13 residues. Trimming removed 5 bases at V and 12 bases at J, with 17 bases between. Germline CDR1 and CDR2: MDHEN and SYDVKM. The variable domain in full, completed from reference TRBV28 and TRBJ2-1, reads DVKVTQSSRYLVKRTGEKVFLECVQDMDHENMFWYRQDPGLGLRLIYFSYDVKMKEKGDIPEGYSVSREKKERFSLILESASTNQTSMYLCASSPGQGWLQFFGPGTRLTVL.

This sequence joins TRBV30 and TRBJ1-3, with no clear D. In germline, CDR1 is GTSNPN, CDR2 SVGIG (reference sequence). The germline V and J ends were trimmed by 5 bases and 0 bases, with 14 bases remaining between them. The CDR3 totals 15 residues. As DNA, the CDR3 is TGTGCCTGGGCTCCTCGGTTAACCTCTGGAAACACCATATATTTT. It translates to CAWAPRLTSGNTIYF.